This T cell receptor beta chain came from a study of blood T cell repertoires in COVID-19. Here immunoSEQ multiplex PCR was the method, and the copy in TCRdb shows in-frame clones only, minus some. The table has around 69,000 clones, about 86% seen once; the top ten hold 5.5% to 8.5%. CDR1 is MNHEY, CDR2 SVGAGI, per germline. Trimming removed 5 bases from V and 0 bases from J, with 11 bases in between. The CDR3 sequence is 15 residues long. The chain couples TRBV6-5 to TRBJ1-5, with D perhaps TRBD1 (5 bases). The TCR sequence derives from a man aged 45 to 65 with active COVID-19. Sequenced sample: peripheral blood. The DNA of the CDR3 is TGTGCCAGCAGTAAGCAAAGGGGTAGCAATCAGCCCCAGCATTTT. Protein sequence: CASSKQRGSNQPQHF.